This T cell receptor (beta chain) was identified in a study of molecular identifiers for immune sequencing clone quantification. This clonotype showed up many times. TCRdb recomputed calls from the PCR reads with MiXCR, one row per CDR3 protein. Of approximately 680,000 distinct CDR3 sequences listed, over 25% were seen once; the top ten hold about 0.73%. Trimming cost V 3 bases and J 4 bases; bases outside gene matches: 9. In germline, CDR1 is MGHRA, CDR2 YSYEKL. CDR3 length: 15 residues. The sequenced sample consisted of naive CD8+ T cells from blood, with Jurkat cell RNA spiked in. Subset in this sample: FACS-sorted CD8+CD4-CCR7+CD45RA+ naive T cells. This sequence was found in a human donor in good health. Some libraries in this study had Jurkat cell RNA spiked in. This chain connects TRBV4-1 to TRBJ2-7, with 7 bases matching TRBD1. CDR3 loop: CASSHGAGGQYEQYF. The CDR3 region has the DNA TGCGCCAGCAGCCACGGTGCAGGGGGACAGTACGAGCAGTACTTC.